A single sample is the source of the 21 T cell receptor beta chains below, sequenced in a study of T cells in Graves' hyperthyroidism and ophthalmopathy. The source material, RNA transcripts, was used to amplify TCR beta CDR3 regions. The HTBI primer set was used in a first-round RT-PCR of the TCR CDR3. TCRdb reanalysed the multiplex PCR reads using MiXCR and keeps one entry per CDR3 protein. The table includes a few hundred thousand distinct CDR3 sequences, around 14% detected once. The sample taken for sequencing was blood. The receptors were sampled from a young woman with Graves' hyperthyroidism.

The chain couples TRBV20-1 to TRBJ2-1; perhaps TRBD2 as D (5 bases). V lost 3 bases, J lost 0 bases, and 15 bases lay in between. The germline V gene has CDR1 DFQATT and CDR2 SNEGSKA (reference sequence). The CDR3 extends over 16 amino acids. Here the CDR3 reads CSASQPGKSSYNEQFF. The CDR3 nucleotides are TGCAGTGCTAGCCAGCCGGGGAAGAGCTCCTACAATGAGCAGTTCTTC.

This chain connects TRBV12-3 or TRBV12-4 to TRBJ2-6; D not certain. The CDR3 covers 13 residues. V lost 10 bases to trimming and J lost 0 bases, with 7 bases between them. For the CDR3, the DNA is TGTGCCACCTTGTTCTCTGGGGCCAACGTCCTGACTTTC. The encoded protein is CATLFSGANVLTF.

This clonotype showed up just a few times. The chain employs TRBV6-1 and TRBJ1-4; D ambiguous. This CDR3 contains 16 residues. Deletions cut 2 bases from V and 0 bases from J, with 10 bases between. Germline CDR1 and CDR2: MNHNS and SASEGT. The DNA of the CDR3 is TGTGCCAGCAGTGAACTCGTAGGTGCAACTAATGAAAAACTGTTTTTT. Its translation is CASSELVGATNEKLFF.

The J gene is TRBJ1-5, the V gene TRBV19; D is unresolved. The CDR3 totals 15 residues. Germline CDR1 LNHDA, CDR2 SQIVND (reference sequence). Deletions cut 3 bases from V and 0 bases from J, with 9 bases between. CDR3: CASSIEGYSNQPQHF. CDR3 DNA: TGTGCCAGTAGTATTGAAGGGTATAGCAATCAGCCCCAGCATTTT.

The V call is TRBV28, the J call TRBJ2-4; 10 nucleotides match TRBD2. The V and J ends lost 4 bases and 7 bases, in that order; junction bases with no gene match: 4. Germline assignment: CDR1 MDHEN and CDR2 SYDVKM. This CDR3 is 14 amino acids long. CDR3 sequence reads: CASSSSGRRNIQYF. The CDR3 coding sequence is TGTGCCAGCAGTTCTAGCGGGAGAAGGAACATTCAGTACTTC. Filled out from reference TRBV28 and TRBJ2-4, the complete variable domain reads DVKVTQSSRYLVKRTGEKVFLECVQDMDHENMFWYRQDPGLGLRLIYFSYDVKMKEKGDIPEGYSVSREKKERFSLILESASTNQTSMYLCASSSSGRRNIQYFGAGTRLSVL.

This rearrangement joins TRBV18 to TRBJ2-2; D possibly corresponds to TRBD2 (6 bases). V was trimmed by 3 bases and J by 4 bases, leaving 9 bases between them. The germline V gene encodes CDR1 KGHSH and CDR2 LQKENI. The CDR3 spans 14 residues. The CDR3 loop is CASSPGAGTGELFF. The CDR3 nucleotides read TGTGCCAGCTCACCGGGAGCGGGCACCGGGGAGCTGTTTTTT. The full variable domain, rest sourced from reference TRBV18 and TRBJ2-2, is NAGVMQNPRHLVRRRGQEARLRCSPMKGHSHVYWYRQLPEEGLKFMVYLQKENIIDESGMPKERFSAEFPKEGPSILRIQQVVRGDSAAYFCASSPGAGTGELFFGEGSRLTVL.

There are a few counts of this clonotype. The rearrangement joins TRBV7-2 to TRBJ2-3, with D possibly being TRBD2 (6 bases). Looked up from germline, CDR1 is SGHTA and CDR2 is FQGNSA. This CDR3 is built from 16 residues. Trimming stripped 4 bases from V and 2 bases from J, with 16 bases between. The CDR3 loop reads CASSSRLVSNTDTQYF. CDR3 DNA: TGTGCCAGCAGCTCCAGACTAGTATCGAACACAGATACGCAGTATTTT.

On this clonotype itself: A much larger clone is a single base away; this may be a read error. This CDR3 fails to terminate in the conserved phenylalanine or tryptophan, so it likely reflects a read error. The chain carries TRBV20-1 and TRBJ2-5; 9 nucleotides align to TRBD1. Germline CDR1 reads DFQATT; CDR2 reads SNEGSKA (reference sequence). The CDR3 is 16 amino acids. V dropped 5 bases and J dropped 5; count of bases not matched to a gene: 15. CDR3 coding DNA: TGCAGTGCTCCTATTTACCTACAGGGGGCGCGGGAGACCCAGTACCTC. Translated, it gives CSAPIYLQGARETQYL.

There are a few counts of this clonotype. The CDR3 DNA follows: TGCAGCGCTTGGGGACTAGCGGGAGGAGAGACCCAGTACTTC. It is translated as CSAWGLAGGETQYF. The V gene is TRBV29-1, the J gene TRBJ2-5; TRBD2 matches at 15 bases. CDR1 is SQVTM, CDR2 ANQGSEA, per germline. CDR3 size: 14 residues. J gave up 4 bases and V 7 bases, and 4 bases lay outside the gene matches.

This clonotype appeared a few times. V is TRBV29-1 and J is TRBJ2-7, with TRBD2 matching over 10 bases. The J segment lost 1 base and the V segment lost 3 bases, leaving 9 bases of the junction unmatched. The CDR3 is 16 amino acids. Germline V gene lookup returns CDR1 SQVTM and CDR2 ANQGSEA. CDR3 sequence: CSVEGLAKAGSYEQYF. The CDR3 bases are TGCAGCGTTGAGGGACTAGCGAAAGCAGGTTCCTACGAGCAGTACTTC.

This clonotype has just a few counts. The rearrangement joins TRBV24-1 to TRBJ2-2; a weak D match, TRBD1 (6 bases). With 4 bases removed from V and 5 bases from J, the gap between germline ends came to 19 bases. CDR3 length equals 17 residues. Germline CDR1 KGHDR, CDR2 SFDVKD. The chain's CDR3 is CATSDHNRVMNTGELFF. The DNA of the CDR3 is TGTGCCACCAGTGACCACAACAGGGTGATGAATACCGGGGAGCTGTTTTTT.

This clonotype was detected only a few times. The chain has TRBV3-1 and TRBJ2-3; D is possibly TRBD1 (5 bases). CDR1 and CDR2 from the germline V gene are LGHDT and YNNKEL (reference sequence). V was cut by 4 bases and J by 7 bases, with 18 bases left in between. This CDR3 region has 15 residues. For the CDR3, the DNA is TGTGCCAGCAGCCTAAACACAGGTTCTGGAAATACGCAGTATTTT. The encoded protein is CASSLNTGSGNTQYF.

This clonotype came up a few times. At one of its ends the junction is not consistent with the germline gene, which may arise from a read error. The CDR3 loop is CASSLVSETRYF. The CDR3 DNA follows: TGTGCCAGCAGCTTAGTTTCGGAGACCCGGTACTTC. The genes are TRBV7-9 and TRBJ2-5; the D is unclear. The germline V gene encodes CDR1 SEHNR and CDR2 FQNEAQ (reference sequence). The CDR3 covers 12 residues. Based on the CDR3 plus reference TRBV7-9 and TRBJ2-5, the full variable domain is DTGVSQNPRHKITKRGQNVTFRCDPISEHNRLYWYRQTLGQGPEFLTYFQNEAQLEKSRLLSDRFSAERPKGSFSTLEIQRTEQGDSAMYLCASSLVSETRYFGPGTRLLVL.

This clonotype came up many times. This rearrangement joins TRBV7-2 to TRBJ2-1; 9 nucleotides line up with TRBD2. The CDR3 sequence is 14 residues long. J lost 13 bases, V lost 2 bases, and 9 bases had no gene match. Per the germline V gene, CDR1 is SGHTA and CDR2 is FQGNSA. CDR3 loop: CASSLRLAEMRQFF. CDR3 DNA sequence: TGTGCCAGCAGCTTAAGACTAGCGGAGATGAGACAGTTCTTC.

This clonotype was recorded a few times. In DNA, the CDR3 is TGTGCCAGCAGCCAGGACAGGGGATTTGTGAACACTGAAGCTTTCTTT. Translating it yields CASSQDRGFVNTEAFF. The genes are TRBV28 and TRBJ1-1, with TRBD1 matching 9 bases. CDR3 size: 16 residues. The V gene end was trimmed by 6 bases and the J gene end by 0 bases; junction bases not matched to a gene: 8. The V gene's germline CDR1 is MDHEN and CDR2 SYDVKM. Supplemented by reference TRBV28 and TRBJ1-1, the full variable domain reads DVKVTQSSRYLVKRTGEKVFLECVQDMDHENMFWYRQDPGLGLRLIYFSYDVKMKEKGDIPEGYSVSREKKERFSLILESASTNQTSMYLCASSQDRGFVNTEAFFGQGTRLTVV.

The rearrangement uses TRBV4-1 and TRBJ1-4; D is uncertain. This CDR3 contains 13 residues. V was clipped by 4 bases and J by 8 bases, with 11 bases between them. Germline assignment: CDR1 MGHRA and CDR2 YSYEKL. Here the CDR3 reads CASSPGVVEKLFF. The CDR3 DNA sequence: TGCGCCAGCAGCCCCGGCGTCGTGGAAAAACTGTTTTTT.

This clonotype was seen ten or more times. V and J are TRBV2 and TRBJ1-6, with TRBD1 matching over 10 bases. V trimming: 4 bases; J trimming: 9 bases; junction bases outside the gene matches: 6. The CDR3 totals 15 residues. Germline values: CDR1 SNHLY, CDR2 FYNNEI. The CDR3 protein is CASSGPGTGVSPLHF. The CDR3, as DNA: TGTGCCAGCAGTGGGCCCGGGACAGGGGTTTCACCCCTCCACTTT.

This clonotype was seen a handful of times. The rearrangement uses TRBV25-1 and TRBJ2-2; weak D call: TRBD1 (5 bases). The CDR3 extends over 14 amino acids. Trimming removed 2 bases at V and 6 bases at J, with 10 bases between. CDR1 MGHDK and CDR2 SYGVNS come from the germline V gene. The CDR3 spells CASSENRSPGELFF. Here the CDR3 DNA reads TGTGCCAGCAGTGAAAACAGGTCCCCCGGGGAGCTGTTTTTT. Full variable domain (remainder filled in from reference TRBV25-1 and TRBJ2-2): EADIYQTPRYLVIGTGKKITLECSQTMGHDKMYWYQQDPGMELHLIHYSYGVNSTEKGDLSSESTVSRIRTEHFPLTLESARPSHTSQYLCASSENRSPGELFFGEGSRLTVL.

The sample holds a few counts of this clonotype. The gene calls are TRBV5-5 and TRBJ2-3; 7 positions agree with TRBD2. Trimming at V came to 2 bases and at J to 4 bases, leaving 10 bases not matched to a gene. Germline values: CDR1 SGHKS, CDR2 YYEKEE (reference sequence). This CDR3 has 16 amino acids. The CDR3, as DNA: TGTGCCAGCAGCTTAGGGATAGCGGGTGTCCCAGATACGCAGTATTTT. This gives the protein CASSLGIAGVPDTQYF.

In this sample, this clonotype turned up a few times. The chain employs TRBV7-3 and TRBJ2-1; maybe TRBD1 (6 bases). The V gene lost 5 bases and the J gene lost 4 bases, with 15 bases spanning the gap. The CDR3 covers 15 residues. Germline-derived CDR1 and CDR2 are SGHTA and FQGTGA. The CDR3 here is CASSTTGTPYNEQFF. CDR3 nucleotide sequence: TGTGCCAGCAGCACCACCGGGACACCTTACAATGAGCAGTTCTTC. The full variable domain, its missing parts supplied by reference TRBV7-3 and TRBJ2-1, is GAGVSQTPSNKVTEKGKYVELRCDPISGHTALYWYRQSLGQGPEFLIYFQGTGAADDSGLPNDRFFAVRPEGSVSTLKIQRTERGDSAVYLCASSTTGTPYNEQFFGPGTRLTVL.

V usage is TRBV18 and J usage is TRBJ1-4; the match to TRBD1 covers 8 bases. V shed 4 bases, J shed 8 bases, and the junction held 6 bases outside the gene matches. Germline V gene sequence: CDR1 KGHSH, CDR2 LQKENI. The CDR3 spans 14 residues. The CDR3 region has the DNA TGTGCCAGCTCACTCGGGACAGGCGGGGAAAAACTGTTTTTT. This sequence encodes CASSLGTGGEKLFF.